This record looks at one T cell receptor (beta chain) sequence and its context. This entry is derived from a study of blood T cell repertoires in COVID-19. Study context: Donors in the United States, Italy and Spain gave samples during acute or convalescent COVID-19. From T cells, B-cell-depleted T cells, or PBMCs came the material, which was cDNA or gDNA.

The data were produced by immunoSEQ multiplex PCR, yet TCRdb's version contains in-frame clones alone and is incomplete. The sample contains 200,000 to 250,000 clones, over 75% of which appear only once. The V and J ends lost 4 bases and 13 bases, in that order; junction bases with no gene match: 14. Germline CDR1 and CDR2: SGHRS and YFSETQ. The length of the CDR3 is 14 residues. While infection was still active, Seattle patients were enrolled and then followed longitudinally. The sequenced sample consisted of peripheral blood. The rearrangement joins TRBV5-1 to TRBJ2-4; 7 bases are a match to TRBD1. The TCR was taken from a man aged 45-60 years with COVID-19, enrolled during active disease. CDR3 protein: CASSPGQGEPPQYF. In DNA, the CDR3 is TGCGCCAGCAGCCCCGGGCAGGGGGAACCACCGCAGTACTTC.